This record covers a single T cell receptor beta chain. The data were taken from a study of blood T cells in healthy people across ages. Using a J-beta primer mix together with a sample-barcoded 5' primer, a second PCR was run for 7 to 11 cycles. MiXCR, applied by TCRdb to the 5' RACE reads, yields one record per CDR3 protein. The sample lists over a million distinct CDR3 sequences; roughly 45% were seen once. The sequencing sample was made of blood. This TCR derives from a woman between 55 and 75 years old in good health.

CDR3 amino acids: CASSASVSGATYNEQFF. CDR3 nucleotide sequence: TGTGCCAGCAGCGCGTCCGTCTCGGGAGCCACCTACAATGAGCAGTTCTTC. The chain recombines TRBV9 with TRBJ2-1; D perhaps matches TRBD2 (6 bases). The CDR3 consists of 17 residues. Trimming took 3 bases from V and 2 from J, leaving 18 bases between them. Germline assignment: CDR1 SGDLS and CDR2 YYNGEE.